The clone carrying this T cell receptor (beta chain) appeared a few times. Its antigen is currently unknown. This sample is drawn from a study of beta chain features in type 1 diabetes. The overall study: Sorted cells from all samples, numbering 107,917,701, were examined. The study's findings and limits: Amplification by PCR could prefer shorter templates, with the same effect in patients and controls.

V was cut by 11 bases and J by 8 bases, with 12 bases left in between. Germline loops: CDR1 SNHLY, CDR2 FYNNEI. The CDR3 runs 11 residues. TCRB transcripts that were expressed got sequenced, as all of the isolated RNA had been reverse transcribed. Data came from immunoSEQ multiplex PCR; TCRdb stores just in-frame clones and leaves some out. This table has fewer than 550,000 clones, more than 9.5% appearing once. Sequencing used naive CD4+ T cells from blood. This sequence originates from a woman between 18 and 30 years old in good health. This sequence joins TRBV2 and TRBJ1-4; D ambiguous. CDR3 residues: CAFLGGEKLFF. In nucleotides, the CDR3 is TGTGCCTTCCTTGGCGGGGAAAAACTGTTTTTT.